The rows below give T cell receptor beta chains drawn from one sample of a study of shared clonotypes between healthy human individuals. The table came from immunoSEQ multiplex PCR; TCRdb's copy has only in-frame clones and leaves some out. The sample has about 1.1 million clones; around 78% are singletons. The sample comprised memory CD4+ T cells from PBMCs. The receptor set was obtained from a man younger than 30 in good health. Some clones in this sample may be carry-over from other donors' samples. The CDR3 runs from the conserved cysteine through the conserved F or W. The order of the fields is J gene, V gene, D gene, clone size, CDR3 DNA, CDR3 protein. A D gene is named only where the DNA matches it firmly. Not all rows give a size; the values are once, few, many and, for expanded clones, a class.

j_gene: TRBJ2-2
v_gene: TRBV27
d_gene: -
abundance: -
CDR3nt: TGTGCCAGCAGTTTACGATTCGGTCTAGGTTTTACCGGGGAGCTGTTTTTT
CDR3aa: CASSLRFGLGFTGELFF

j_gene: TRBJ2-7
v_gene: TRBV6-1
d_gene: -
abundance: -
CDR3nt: TGTGCCAGCAGCCCATCTCGCCGGTCGGGCGAGCAGTACTTC
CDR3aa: CASSPSRRSGEQYF

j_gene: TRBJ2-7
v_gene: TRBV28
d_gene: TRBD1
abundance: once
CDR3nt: TGTGCCAGCAGTTTTTTCTCGGGACAGGGGGCAAGGGGGTACGAGCAGTACTTC
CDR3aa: CASSFFSGQGARGYEQYF

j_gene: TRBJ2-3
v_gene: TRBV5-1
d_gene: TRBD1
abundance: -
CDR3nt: TGCGCCAGCAGCTCAGAGACAGGGAACACAGATACGCAGTATTTT
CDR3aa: CASSSETGNTDTQYF

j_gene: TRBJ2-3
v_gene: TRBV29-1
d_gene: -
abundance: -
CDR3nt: TGCAGCGTTGATTACTGGCAGGTGACAGATACGCAGTATTTT
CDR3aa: CSVDYWQVTDTQYF

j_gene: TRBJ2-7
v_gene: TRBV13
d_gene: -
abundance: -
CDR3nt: TGTGCCAGCAGCTGGGTCCCCAGGGAAAAGCAGTACTTC
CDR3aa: CASSWVPREKQYF

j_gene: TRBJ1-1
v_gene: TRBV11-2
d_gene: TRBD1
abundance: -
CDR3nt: TGTGCCAGCAGCTTCTCCCAGGGGGGGGGAGCTTTCTTT
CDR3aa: CASSFSQGGGAFF

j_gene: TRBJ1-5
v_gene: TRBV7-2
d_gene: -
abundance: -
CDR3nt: TGTGCCAGCAGCTTACTGGGTTCGGGGAGCAATCAGCCCCAGCATTTT
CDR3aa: CASSLLGSGSNQPQHF

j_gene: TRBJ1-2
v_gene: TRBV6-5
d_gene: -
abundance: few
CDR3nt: TGTGCCAGCAGCCGCAGCAGAACTAACTATGGCTACACCTTC
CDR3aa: CASSRSRTNYGYTF

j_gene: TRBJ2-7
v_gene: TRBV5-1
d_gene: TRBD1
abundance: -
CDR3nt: TGCGCCAGCAGTCAGGACAGGGCGGCCTACGAGCAGTACTTC
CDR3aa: CASSQDRAAYEQYF

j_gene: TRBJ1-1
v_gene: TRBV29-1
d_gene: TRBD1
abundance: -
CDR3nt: TGCACCACCGCCGGGACAGAAATTGAGAACACTGAAGCTTTCTTT
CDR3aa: CTTAGTEIENTEAFF

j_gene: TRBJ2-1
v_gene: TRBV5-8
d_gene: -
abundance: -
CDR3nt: TGTGCCAGCAGCTTGTTGGGGGTCGCGTACAATGAGCAGTTCTTC
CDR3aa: CASSLLGVAYNEQFF

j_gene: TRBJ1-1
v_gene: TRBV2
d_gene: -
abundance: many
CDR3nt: TGTGCCAGCAGTGATCGTGTGGTGTATGGAGCTTTCTTT
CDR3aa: CASSDRVVYGAFF

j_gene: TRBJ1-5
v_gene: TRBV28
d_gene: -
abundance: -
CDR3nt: TGTGCCAGCAAACAGGGTCTAGGGGGGAATCAGCCCCAGCATTTT
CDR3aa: CASKQGLGGNQPQHF

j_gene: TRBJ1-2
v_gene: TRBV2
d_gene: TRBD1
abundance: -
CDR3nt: TGTGCCAGCAGTGAACTTGGGACAGAAGGCTACACCTTC
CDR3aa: CASSELGTEGYTF

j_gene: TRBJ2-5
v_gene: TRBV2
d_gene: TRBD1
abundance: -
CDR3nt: TGTGCCAGCAGAACGGGACAGGGCACGGAGACCCAGTACTTC
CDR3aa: CASRTGQGTETQYF

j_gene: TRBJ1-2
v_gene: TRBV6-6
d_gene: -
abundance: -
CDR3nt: TGTGCCAGCAGTTATCGGCACGACTATGGCTACACCTTC
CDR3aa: CASSYRHDYGYTF

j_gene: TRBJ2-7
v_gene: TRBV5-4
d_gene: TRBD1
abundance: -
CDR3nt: TGTGCCAGCAGGGGTTCAGGACAGGATTACGAGCAGTACTTC
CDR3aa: CASRGSGQDYEQYF

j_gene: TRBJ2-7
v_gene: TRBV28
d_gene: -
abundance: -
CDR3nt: TGTGCCACCACAGGGATCTCCTACGAGCAGTACTTC
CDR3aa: CATTGISYEQYF

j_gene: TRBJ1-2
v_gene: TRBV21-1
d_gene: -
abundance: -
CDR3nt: TGTGCCAGCAGCAAATTTTTTCAGGGACCTACTAACTATGGCTACACCTTC
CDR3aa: CASSKFFQGPTNYGYTF

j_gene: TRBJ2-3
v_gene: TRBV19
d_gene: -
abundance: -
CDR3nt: TGTGCCAGTAGTATAGATCAGGGCAGGCCCATCACAGATACGCAGTATTTT
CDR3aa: CASSIDQGRPITDTQYF

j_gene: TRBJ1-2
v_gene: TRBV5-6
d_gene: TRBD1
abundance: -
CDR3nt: TGTGCCAGCAGCTTATGGGACAGGGGCCCCCCTGGCTATGGCTACACCTTC
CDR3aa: CASSLWDRGPPGYGYTF

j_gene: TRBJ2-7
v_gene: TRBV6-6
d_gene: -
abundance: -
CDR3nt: TGTGCCAGCAGTTACGCACAGCCTAGCTCCTACGAGCAGTACTTC
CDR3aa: CASSYAQPSSYEQYF

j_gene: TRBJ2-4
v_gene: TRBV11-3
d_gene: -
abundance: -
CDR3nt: TGTGCCAGCAGCTTTCCCCGGGCTGGGGAAAACATTCAGTACTTC
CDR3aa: CASSFPRAGENIQYF

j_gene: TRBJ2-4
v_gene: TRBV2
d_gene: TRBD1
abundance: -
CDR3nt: TGTGCCAGCAGCCCTTGGACAGGGTCAGACATTCAGTACTTC
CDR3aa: CASSPWTGSDIQYF

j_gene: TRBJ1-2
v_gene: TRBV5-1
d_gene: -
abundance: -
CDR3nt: TGCGCCAGCAGCTTGGACACGAACTATGGCTACACCTTC
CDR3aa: CASSLDTNYGYTF

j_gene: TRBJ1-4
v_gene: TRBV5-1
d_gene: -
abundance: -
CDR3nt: TGCGCCAGCAGCCTGAATGGGGGGGCTGAAAAACTGTTTTTT
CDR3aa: CASSLNGGAEKLFF

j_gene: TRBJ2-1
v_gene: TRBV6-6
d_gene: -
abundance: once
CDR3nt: TGTGCCAGCAGGGTGGGGACCTCCTACAATGAGCAGTTCTTC
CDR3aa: CASRVGTSYNEQFF

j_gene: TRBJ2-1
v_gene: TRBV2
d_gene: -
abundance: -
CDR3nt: TGTGCCAGCGGGGGCTACAATGAGCAGTTCTTC
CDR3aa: CASGGYNEQFF

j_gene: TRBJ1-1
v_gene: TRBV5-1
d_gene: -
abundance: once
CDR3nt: TGCGCCAGCAGCTTGGTTCTGGGGGGCTCATTGTCGGGGAGGAAAAAGAACACTGAAGCTTTCTTT
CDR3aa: CASSLVLGGSLSGRKKNTEAFF

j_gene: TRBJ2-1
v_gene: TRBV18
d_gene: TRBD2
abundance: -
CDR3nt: TGTGCCAGCTCACCACCGGGGGGGAGGATAAACAATGAGCAGTTCTTC
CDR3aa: CASSPPGGRINNEQFF

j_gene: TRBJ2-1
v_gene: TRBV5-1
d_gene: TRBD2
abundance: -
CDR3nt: TGCGCCAGCAGCTTGGCGGCTAGCGGGATCAATGAGCAGTTCTTC
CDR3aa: CASSLAASGINEQFF

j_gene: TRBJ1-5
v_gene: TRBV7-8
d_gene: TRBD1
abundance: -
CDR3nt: TGTGCCAGCAGCTTAGCGACAGGGACTCAGCCCCAGCATTTT
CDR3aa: CASSLATGTQPQHF

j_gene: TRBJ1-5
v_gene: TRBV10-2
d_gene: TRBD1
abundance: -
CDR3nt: TGCGCCAGCAGTGAGTTAAAGGGACAGGGAAATCAGCCCCAGCATTTT
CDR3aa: CASSELKGQGNQPQHF

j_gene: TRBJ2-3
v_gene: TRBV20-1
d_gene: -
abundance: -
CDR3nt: TGCAGTGCCCCTCTAGGGGATACGCAGTATTTT
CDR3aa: CSAPLGDTQYF

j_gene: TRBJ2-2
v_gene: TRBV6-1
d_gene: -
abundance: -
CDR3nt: TGTGCCAGCAGGGTACAAAACACCGGGGAGCTGTTTTTT
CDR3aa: CASRVQNTGELFF

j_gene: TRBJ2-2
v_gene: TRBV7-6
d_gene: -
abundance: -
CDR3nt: TGTGCCAGCAGCACAGGGAACACCGGGGAGCTGTTTTTT
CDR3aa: CASSTGNTGELFF

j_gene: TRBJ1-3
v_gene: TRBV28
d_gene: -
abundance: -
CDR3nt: TGTGCCAGCAGTTTAGAAAGGGTGAGCGGAAACACCATATATTTT
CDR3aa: CASSLERVSGNTIYF

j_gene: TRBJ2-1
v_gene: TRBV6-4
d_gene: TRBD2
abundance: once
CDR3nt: TGTGCCAGCAGTGACGGTACTAGCGCTTCCTACAATGAGCAGTTCTTC
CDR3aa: CASSDGTSASYNEQFF

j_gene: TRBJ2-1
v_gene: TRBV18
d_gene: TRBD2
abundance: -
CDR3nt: TGTGCCAGCTCACCCTCGGGGAGGGTCAATGAGCAGTTCTTC
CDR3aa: CASSPSGRVNEQFF

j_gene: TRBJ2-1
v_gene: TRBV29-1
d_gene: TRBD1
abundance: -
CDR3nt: TGCAGCGTTAACAGGGGGACCCCTAATGAGCAGTTCTTC
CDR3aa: CSVNRGTPNEQFF